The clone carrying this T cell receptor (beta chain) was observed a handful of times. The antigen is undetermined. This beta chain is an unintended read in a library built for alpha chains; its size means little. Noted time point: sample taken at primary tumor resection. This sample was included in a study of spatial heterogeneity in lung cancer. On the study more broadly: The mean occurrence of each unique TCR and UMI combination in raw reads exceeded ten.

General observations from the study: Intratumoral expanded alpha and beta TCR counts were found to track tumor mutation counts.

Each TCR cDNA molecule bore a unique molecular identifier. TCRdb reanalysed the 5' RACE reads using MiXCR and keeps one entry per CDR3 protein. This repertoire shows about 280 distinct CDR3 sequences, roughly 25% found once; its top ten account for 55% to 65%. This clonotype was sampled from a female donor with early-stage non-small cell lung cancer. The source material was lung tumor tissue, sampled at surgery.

CDR3 protein: CASSPSYRGGYNEQFF. The DNA for the CDR3 is TGTGCCAGCAGTCCAAGCTACAGGGGGGGCTACAATGAGCAGTTCTTC. This chain uses TRBV28 with TRBJ2-1; weak D call: TRBD1 (8 bases). CDR3 length: 16 amino acids. Trimming cost V 5 bases and J 3 bases, with 17 bases left between them. The germline CDR1 and CDR2 sequences are MDHEN and SYDVKM.